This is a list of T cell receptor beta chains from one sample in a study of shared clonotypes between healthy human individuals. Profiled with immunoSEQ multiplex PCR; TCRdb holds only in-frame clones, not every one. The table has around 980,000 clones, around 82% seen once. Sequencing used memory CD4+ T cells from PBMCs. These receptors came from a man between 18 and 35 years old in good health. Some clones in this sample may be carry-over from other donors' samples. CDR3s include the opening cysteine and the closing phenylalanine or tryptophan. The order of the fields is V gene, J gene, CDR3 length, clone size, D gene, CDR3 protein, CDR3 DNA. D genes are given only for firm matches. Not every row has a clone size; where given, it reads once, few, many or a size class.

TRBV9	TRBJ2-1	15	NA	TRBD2	CASTAGLADYNEQFF	TGTGCCAGCACCGCCGGGCTAGCGGATTACAATGAGCAGTTCTTC
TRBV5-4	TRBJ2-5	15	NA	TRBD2	CASSVGLAGVETQYF	TGTGCCAGCAGCGTCGGGCTAGCGGGAGTAGAGACCCAGTACTTC
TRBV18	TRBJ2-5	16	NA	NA	CASSSGPAEGRETQYF	TGTGCCAGCTCCTCAGGGCCAGCGGAGGGGCGGGAGACCCAGTACTTC
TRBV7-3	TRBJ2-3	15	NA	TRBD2	CASSLTSSGMGTQYF	TGTGCCAGCAGCTTAACGTCTAGCGGGATGGGTACGCAGTATTTT
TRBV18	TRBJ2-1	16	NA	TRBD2	CASSPLTSGTYNEQFF	TGTGCCAGCTCACCATTGACTAGCGGGACCTACAATGAGCAGTTCTTC
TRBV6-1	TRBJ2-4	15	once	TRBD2	CASSEAGTLAGIQYF	TGTGCCAGCAGTGAAGCTGGGACGCTAGCGGGAATTCAGTACTTC
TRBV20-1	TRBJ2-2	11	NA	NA	CSAPLVGELFF	TGCAGTGCTCCACTGGTCGGGGAGCTGTTTTTT
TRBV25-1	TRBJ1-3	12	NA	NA	CASSDSGNTIYF	TGTGCCAGCAGTGATAGTGGAAACACCATATATTTT
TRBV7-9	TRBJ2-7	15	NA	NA	CASSSPTGNSYEQYF	TGTGCCAGCAGCTCACCGACGGGAAACTCCTACGAGCAGTACTTC
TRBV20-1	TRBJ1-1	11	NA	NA	CSAREAVEAFF	TGCAGTGCTAGAGAGGCGGTTGAAGCTTTCTTT
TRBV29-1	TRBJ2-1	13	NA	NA	CSVGTDGGDEQFF	TGCAGCGTTGGGACGGACGGGGGAGATGAGCAGTTCTTC
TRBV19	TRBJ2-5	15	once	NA	CASSMRGVRGETQYF	TGTGCCAGTAGTATGCGCGGCGTGAGGGGGGAGACCCAGTACTTC
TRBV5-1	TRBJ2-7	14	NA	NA	CASSLGQTAHEQYF	TGCGCCAGCAGCTTGGGCCAAACGGCCCACGAGCAGTACTTC
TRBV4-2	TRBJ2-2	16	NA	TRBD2	CASMTGLAGGTGELFF	TGTGCCAGCATGACTGGACTAGCGGGAGGAACCGGGGAGCTGTTTTTT
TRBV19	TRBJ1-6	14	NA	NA	CATQGADFNSPLHF	TGTGCCACCCAGGGCGCGGATTTTAATTCACCCCTCCACTTT
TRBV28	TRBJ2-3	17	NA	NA	CASSPLRGGKSTDTQYF	TGTGCCAGCAGCCCCCTCCGGGGCGGGAAAAGCACAGATACGCAGTATTTT
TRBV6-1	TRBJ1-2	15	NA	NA	CASSENWQSNYGYTF	TGTGCCAGCAGTGAAAATTGGCAGTCTAACTATGGCTACACCTTC
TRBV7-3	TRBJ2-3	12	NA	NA	CASSLGLDTQYF	TGTGCCAGCAGCTTAGGTTTGGATACGCAGTATTTT
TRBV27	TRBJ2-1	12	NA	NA	CASSRILHEQFF	TGTGCCAGTTCGCGAATATTACATGAGCAGTTCTTC
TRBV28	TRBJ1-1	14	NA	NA	CASSTGGSNTEAFF	TGTGCCAGCTCTACCGGGGGGTCAAACACTGAAGCTTTCTTT
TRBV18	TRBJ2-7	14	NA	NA	CASSPVVGLHEQYF	TGTGCCAGCTCACCAGTCGTTGGTTTGCACGAGCAGTACTTC
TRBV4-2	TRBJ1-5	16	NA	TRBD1	CASSRQAGTGDQPQHF	TGTGCCAGCAGCCGCCAAGCCGGGACAGGGGATCAGCCCCAGCATTTT
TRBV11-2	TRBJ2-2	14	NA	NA	CASSLLEGGGELFF	TGTGCCAGCAGCTTGCTCGAAGGGGGCGGGGAGCTGTTTTTT
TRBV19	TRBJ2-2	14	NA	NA	CASNRAGSAGELFF	TGTGCCAGTAACCGGGCAGGATCGGCCGGGGAGCTGTTTTTT
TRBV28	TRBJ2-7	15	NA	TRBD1	CASSLPGTGTYEQYF	TGTGCCAGCAGTTTACCCGGGACAGGGACCTACGAGCAGTACTTC
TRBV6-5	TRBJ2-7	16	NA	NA	CASSYSQAWSSYEQYF	TGTGCCAGCAGTTACTCGCAGGCCTGGAGCTCCTACGAGCAGTACTTC
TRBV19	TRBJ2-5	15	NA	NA	CASSIRGRLGFTQYF	TGTGCCAGTAGTATCCGAGGCAGGCTCGGGTTCACCCAGTACTTC